This TCR beta chain was found in a study of cytomegalovirus exposure and HLA in healthy donors. Regarding this clone: Its antigen is not identified.

CDR3 length: 14 residues. The J segment lost 0 bases and the V segment lost 5 bases, leaving 4 bases of the junction unmatched. Germline V gene sequence: CDR1 SGHNT, CDR2 YENEEA. Study-level results: Some TCR beta chains (roughly 160 of them) were listed as cytomegalovirus-associated. Despite most TCR sequences being rare, some public TCRs occurred in many donors. Three CMV-associated chains proved CMV antigen-specific in vitro.

Sequencing used immunoSEQ multiplex PCR; TCRdb keeps in-frame clones, though not all of them. The sample has about 180,000 clones, 85% seen once. Donors came from a validation cohort of fewer than 150 subjects, distinct from the first 666-subject cohort. Material: PBMCs. This TCR was recovered from a man aged 18 to 29 in good health and CMV-seropositive. The V and J genes are TRBV11-3 and TRBJ2-7; TRBD1 matches at 7 bases. CDR3 region: CASSPQGFSYEQYF. The CDR3 DNA reads as TGTGCCAGCAGCCCACAGGGGTTCTCCTACGAGCAGTACTTC.